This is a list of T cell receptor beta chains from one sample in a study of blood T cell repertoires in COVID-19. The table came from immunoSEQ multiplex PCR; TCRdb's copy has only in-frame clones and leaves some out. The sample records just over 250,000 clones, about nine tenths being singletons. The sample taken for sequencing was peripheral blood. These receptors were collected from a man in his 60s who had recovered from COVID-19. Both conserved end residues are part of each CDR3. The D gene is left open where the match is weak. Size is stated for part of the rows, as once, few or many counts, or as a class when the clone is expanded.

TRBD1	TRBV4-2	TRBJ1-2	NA	CASSLPGGQGMDGYTF	TGTGCCAGCAGCCTCCCAGGAGGACAGGGGATGGATGGCTACACCTTC
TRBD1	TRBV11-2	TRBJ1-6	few	CASSYPGQGSSPLHF	TGTGCCAGCAGCTATCCGGGACAGGGGTCTTCACCCCTCCACTTT
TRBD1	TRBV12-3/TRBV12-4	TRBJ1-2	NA	CASKLDREAGYTF	TGTGCCAGCAAACTGGACAGGGAGGCTGGCTACACCTTC
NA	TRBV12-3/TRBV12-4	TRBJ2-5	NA	CASSLRSETQYF	TGTGCCAGCAGTTTGAGATCGGAGACCCAGTACTTC
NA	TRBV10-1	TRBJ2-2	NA	CASAGLGGELFF	TGCGCCAGCGCAGGATTGGGCGGGGAGCTGTTTTTT
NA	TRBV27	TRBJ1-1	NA	CASSKPGDKKSTEAFF	TGTGCCAGCAGCAAACCTGGGGACAAAAAGTCCACTGAAGCTTTCTTT
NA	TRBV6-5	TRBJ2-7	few	CASKSLNGEQYF	TGTGCCAGCAAAAGTCTGAACGGCGAGCAGTACTTC
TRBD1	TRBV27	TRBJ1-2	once	CASSAGQGAVGYTF	TGTGCCAGCAGTGCAGGACAGGGGGCTGTTGGCTACACCTTC
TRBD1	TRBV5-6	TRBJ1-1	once	CASSERQGANTEAFF	TGTGCCAGCAGCGAACGACAGGGAGCAAACACTGAAGCTTTCTTT
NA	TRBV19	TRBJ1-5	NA	CASTLRQTNQPQHF	TGTGCCAGTACCTTGCGACAGACCAATCAGCCCCAGCATTTT
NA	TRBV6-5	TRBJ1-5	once	CASSSRGSNQPQHF	TGTGCCAGCAGTTCCCGGGGTAGCAATCAGCCCCAGCATTTT
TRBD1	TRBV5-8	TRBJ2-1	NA	CASSLIQGPNEQFF	TGTGCCAGCAGCTTGATACAGGGGCCGAATGAGCAGTTCTTC
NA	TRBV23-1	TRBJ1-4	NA	CASRGTRKNEKLFF	TGCGCCAGCAGGGGGACAAGAAAGAATGAAAAACTGTTTTTT
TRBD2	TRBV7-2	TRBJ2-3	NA	CASSQEVLAGGDTQYF	TGTGCCAGCAGCCAGGAGGTTCTAGCGGGTGGAGATACGCAGTATTTT
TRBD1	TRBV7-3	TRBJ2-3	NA	CASSSPGQPSTDTQYF	TGTGCCAGCAGCTCCCCGGGACAGCCTAGCACAGATACGCAGTATTTT
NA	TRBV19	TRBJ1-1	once	CASGMGGIATEAFF	TGTGCCAGTGGCATGGGGGGGATTGCTACTGAAGCTTTCTTT
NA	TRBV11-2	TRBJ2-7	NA	CASSLSTGAQYF	TGTGCCAGCAGCTTAAGCACAGGCGCGCAGTACTTC
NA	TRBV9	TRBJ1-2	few	CASSGWREADYGYTF	TGTGCCAGCAGCGGGTGGAGGGAGGCGGACTATGGCTACACCTTC
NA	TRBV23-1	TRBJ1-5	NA	CASSQVIEGYQPQHF	TGCGCCAGCAGTCAGGTCATTGAGGGCTATCAGCCCCAGCATTTT
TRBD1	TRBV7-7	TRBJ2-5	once	CASSLRQGAGETQYF	TGTGCCAGCAGCCTGAGACAGGGGGCTGGAGAGACCCAGTACTTC
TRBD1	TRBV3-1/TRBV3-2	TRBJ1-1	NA	CASSPGTVILNTEAFF	TGTGCCAGCAGCCCAGGGACAGTGATATTGAACACTGAAGCTTTCTTT
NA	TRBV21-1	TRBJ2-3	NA	CASIGTSGTQYF	TGTGCCAGCATAGGCACATCGGGTACGCAGTATTTT
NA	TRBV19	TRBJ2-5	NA	CASSVDRSGRLKETQYF	TGTGCCAGTAGCGTTGACAGGTCCGGAAGGTTAAAAGAGACCCAGTACTTC
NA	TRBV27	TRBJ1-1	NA	CASSDREYVEAFF	TGTGCCAGCAGTGACCGGGAGTACGTCGAAGCTTTCTTT
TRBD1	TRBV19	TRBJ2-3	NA	CASSTPGTGGFGPSTDTQYF	TGTGCCAGTAGTACGCCCGGGACAGGGGGCTTCGGGCCTAGCACAGATACGCAGTATTTT
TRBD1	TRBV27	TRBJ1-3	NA	CASSLSTGPGNTIYF	TGTGCCAGCAGTCTATCGACAGGGCCTGGAAACACCATATATTTT
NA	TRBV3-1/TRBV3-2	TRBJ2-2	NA	CASSPLTGELFF	TGTGCCAGCAGCCCTCTAACCGGGGAGCTGTTTTTT
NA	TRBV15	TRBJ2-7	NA	CATSIRPGSTYEQYF	TGTGCCACCAGCATTCGGCCGGGGTCCACCTACGAGCAGTACTTC
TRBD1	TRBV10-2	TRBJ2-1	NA	CASRGQGAKNEQFF	TGCGCCAGCAGGGGACAGGGGGCTAAGAATGAGCAGTTCTTC
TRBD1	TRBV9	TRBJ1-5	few	CASSVGTGGPYAQHF	TGTGCCAGCAGCGTTGGGACAGGGGGCCCCTACGCCCAGCATTTT
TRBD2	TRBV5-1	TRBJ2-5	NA	CASSLARTSGQETQYF	TGCGCCAGCAGCTTGGCACGGACTAGCGGGCAAGAGACCCAGTACTTC
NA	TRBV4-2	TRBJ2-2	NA	CASSQDSGPTGELFF	TGTGCCAGCAGCCAAGATTCAGGGCCCACCGGGGAGCTGTTTTTT
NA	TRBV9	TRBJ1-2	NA	CASSVGFRVTYGYTF	TGTGCCAGCAGCGTCGGGTTTCGGGTCACCTATGGCTACACCTTC
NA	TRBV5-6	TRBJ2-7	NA	CASSLAYYYEQYF	TGTGCCAGCAGCTTGGCCTATTACTACGAGCAGTACTTC
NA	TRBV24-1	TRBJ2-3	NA	CATSDLRGGADTQYF	TGTGCCACCAGTGATTTGCGAGGGGGGGCAGATACGCAGTATTTT
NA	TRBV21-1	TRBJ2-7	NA	CASSRSTGTGVHEQYF	TGTGCCAGCAGCAGAAGCACAGGGACAGGGGTGCACGAGCAGTACTTC
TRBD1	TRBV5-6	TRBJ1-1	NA	CASSRGQGAMNTEAFF	TGTGCCAGCAGCAGGGGACAGGGGGCGATGAACACTGAAGCTTTCTTT
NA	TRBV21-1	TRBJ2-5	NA	CASSKALRPPETQYF	TGTGCCAGCAGCAAAGCTCTCAGGCCCCCAGAGACCCAGTACTTC
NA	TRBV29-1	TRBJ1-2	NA	CSVGGQFSQLGYTF	TGCAGCGTTGGCGGACAGTTCTCCCAGCTTGGCTACACCTTC
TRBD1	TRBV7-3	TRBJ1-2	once	CASSLRQGGDSYGYTF	TGTGCCAGCAGCTTAAGACAGGGCGGGGATAGCTATGGCTACACCTTC
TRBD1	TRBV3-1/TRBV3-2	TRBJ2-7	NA	CASSQGTGWYEQYF	TGTGCCAGCAGCCAGGGGACAGGGTGGTACGAGCAGTACTTC
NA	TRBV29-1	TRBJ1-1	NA	CSVSLGGNTEAFF	TGCAGCGTCTCCTTGGGGGGGAACACTGAAGCTTTCTTT
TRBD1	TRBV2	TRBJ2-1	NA	CATIYGQVGYNEQFF	TGTGCCACCATATACGGACAGGTCGGATACAATGAGCAGTTCTTC
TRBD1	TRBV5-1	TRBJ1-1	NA	CASSFRGKNTEAFF	TGCGCCAGCAGCTTCAGGGGGAAGAACACTGAAGCTTTCTTT
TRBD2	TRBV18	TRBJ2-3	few	CASSPELLAGNTDTQYF	TGTGCCAGCTCACCGGAGCTACTAGCGGGGAACACAGATACGCAGTATTTT
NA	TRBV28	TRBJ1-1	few	CASSRRNTEAFF	TGTGCCAGCAGCCGTAGAAACACTGAAGCTTTCTTT
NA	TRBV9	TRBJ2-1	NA	CASSVGEIEQFF	TGTGCCAGCAGCGTAGGAGAAATTGAGCAGTTCTTC
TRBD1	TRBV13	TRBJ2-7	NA	CASSSTRQGQGEQYF	TGTGCCAGCAGCTCGACCAGACAGGGACAAGGTGAGCAGTACTTC
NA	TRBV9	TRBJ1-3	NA	CASSVGVGGGNTIYF	TGTGCCAGCAGCGTAGGTGTAGGGGGTGGAAACACCATATATTTT
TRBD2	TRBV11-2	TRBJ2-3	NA	CASSLRASGITDTQYF	TGTGCCAGCAGCTTAAGGGCTAGCGGAATCACAGATACGCAGTATTTT
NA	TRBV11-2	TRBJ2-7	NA	CASSRVGNREEQYF	TGTGCCAGCAGCCGAGTTGGGAACAGGGAGGAGCAGTACTTC
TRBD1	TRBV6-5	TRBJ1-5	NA	CASRGQGVEPQHF	TGTGCCAGCAGAGGACAGGGTGTGGAGCCCCAGCATTTT
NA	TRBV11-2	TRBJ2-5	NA	CASSLPGRWETQYF	TGTGCCAGCAGCTTACCAGGGAGGTGGGAGACCCAGTACTTC
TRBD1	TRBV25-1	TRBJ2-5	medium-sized	CASSGGTGAHQETQYF	TGTGCCAGCAGTGGGGGAACAGGGGCCCACCAAGAGACCCAGTACTTC
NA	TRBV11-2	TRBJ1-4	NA	CASSLRVGMVATNEKLFF	TGTGCCAGCAGCTTGAGGGTAGGAATGGTGGCAACTAATGAAAAACTGTTTTTT